Listed here is a single T cell receptor beta chain. This sample was included in a study of blood T cell repertoires in COVID-19. Study-level information: Italy, Spain and the United States were the sources of the convalescent and acute COVID-19 samples. PBMCs, B-cell-depleted T cells, or T cells were the source of the cDNA or gDNA that made up the material.

The CDR3 has 14 residues. Germline CDR1 reads SGHTA; CDR2 reads FQGNSA. The V end lost 5 bases, the J end lost 2 bases, and 13 bases lay between the germline ends. Per the study methods: The authors estimated nucleated cell counts from reference gene primer amplification. The method was immunoSEQ multiplex PCR; TCRdb's version includes in-frame clones alone and lacks a portion of them. V and J calls and clone size are as listed in that table; D and trimming were resolved from the DNA. Here the sample spans about 58,000 clones, roughly 79% being singletons. This TCR was sampled from a human donor in a cohort sampled during active COVID-19. The J gene is TRBJ2-7, the V gene TRBV7-2; D gene unclear. The source material was peripheral blood. CDR3 coding DNA: TGTGCCAGCAGCCCCCCTAGGAACGCCTACGAGCAGTACTTC. Its translation: CASSPPRNAYEQYF.